Listed below are T cell receptor beta chains from one sample, sequenced in a study of shared clonotypes between healthy human individuals. Assay: immunoSEQ multiplex PCR; the TCRdb copy retains only in-frame clones and omits some. Of a few million clones in the sample, around 90% were seen once. Sequencing input: naive CD4+ T cells sorted from blood. These receptors were taken from a man aged 18 to 35 in good health. Each CDR3 is given with its conserved first and last residue. D genes are given only for firm matches. Size is stated for part of the rows, as once, few or many counts, or as a class when the clone is expanded.

>-|TRBV5-1|-|TRBJ2-7
TGCGCCAGCAGCTTGGCCCAGACCGGGTCCTACGAGCAGTACTTC
CASSLAQTGSYEQYF
>-|TRBV27|-|TRBJ2-3
TGTGCCAGCAGCCGAGGGCCCGCCCCAGATACGCAGTATTTT
CASSRGPAPDTQYF
>-|TRBV18|once|TRBJ2-5
TGTGCCAGCTGCACAGGGCTCCAAGAGACCCAGTACTTC
CASCTGLQETQYF
>-|TRBV21-1|-|TRBJ1-2
TGTGCCAGCAGCCTAGAGGCAGGGATCTATGGCTACACCTTC
CASSLEAGIYGYTF
>-|TRBV25-1|-|TRBJ2-7
TGTGCCAGCAGTGAAAGTGGTGCCCTCCACGAGCAGTACTTC
CASSESGALHEQYF
>-|TRBV27|-|TRBJ1-5
TGTGCCAGCAGTTTTGTGGGAAACAGCAATCAGCCCCAGCATTTT
CASSFVGNSNQPQHF
>-|TRBV7-9|-|TRBJ1-4
TGTGCCAGCAGCTTAGCTCTGGCAGGCGGTGAAAAACTGTTTTTT
CASSLALAGGEKLFF
>-|TRBV18|-|TRBJ2-3
TGTGCCAGCTCACCAGGGGTAGCTCAAGATACGCAGTATTTT
CASSPGVAQDTQYF
>TRBD1|TRBV10-3|once|TRBJ2-5
TGTGCCATCAGTCTCGGGACAGGCTTCCAAGAGACCCAGTACTTC
CAISLGTGFQETQYF
>-|TRBV5-6|-|TRBJ2-5
TGTGCCAGCAGCCGCGACAGCCCTGGGACCCAAGAGACCCAGTACTTC
CASSRDSPGTQETQYF
>TRBD2|TRBV29-1|-|TRBJ2-3
TGCAGCGTTGGCGGGAGCAACCCAGATACGCAGTATTTT
CSVGGSNPDTQYF
>-|TRBV6-5|once|TRBJ1-3
TGTGCCAGCAGTCGACAGCAAGGAAACACCATATATTTT
CASSRQQGNTIYF
>-|TRBV7-2|-|TRBJ2-6
TGTGCCAGCAGCTTTCGAAGGGAGGCGCGAGGGGCCAACGTCCTGACTTTC
CASSFRREARGANVLTF
>TRBD1|TRBV18|-|TRBJ1-2
TGTGCCAGCTCACCCGGGACAGTGGGCATGGGGTACGGCTACACCTTC
CASSPGTVGMGYGYTF
>-|TRBV30|-|TRBJ1-6
TGTGCCTGGAGTGTAGGGAGAGTGAGCTCCTATAATTCACCCCTCCACTTT
CAWSVGRVSSYNSPLHF
>TRBD2|TRBV2|-|TRBJ2-3
TGTGCCAGCAGTCCCGGGACTAGCGGACCAGATACGCAGTATTTT
CASSPGTSGPDTQYF
>TRBD1|TRBV9|-|TRBJ2-3
TGTGCCAGCAGCAACAGGGGACCAGATACGCAGTATTTT
CASSNRGPDTQYF
>-|TRBV10-3|-|TRBJ2-7
TGTGCCGCGGGTCCAACCTACGAGCAGTACTTC
CAAGPTYEQYF
>-|TRBV30|-|TRBJ1-3
TGTGCCTGGAGTGGGGTACCTGGAAACACCATATATTTT
CAWSGVPGNTIYF
>-|TRBV10-3|once|TRBJ1-6
TGTGCCACCAGTTCAGGGGCATCCTATAATTCACCCCTCCACTTT
CATSSGASYNSPLHF
>TRBD1|TRBV10-3|-|TRBJ1-4
TGTGCCATCAGTCGCTCCGGGACAGATGAAAAACTGTTTTTT
CAISRSGTDEKLFF
>-|TRBV18|-|TRBJ1-5
TGTGCCAGCTCACCCGGCCAGGATCAGCCCCAGCATTTT
CASSPGQDQPQHF
>-|TRBV18|-|TRBJ1-6
TGTGCCAGCTCACCTCGAGAGGGGGGGCTCGACTCACCCCTCCACTTT
CASSPREGGLDSPLHF
>-|TRBV7-2|-|TRBJ1-6
TGTGCCAGCAGCTTAGCGACGGCCAATTCACCCCTCCACTTT
CASSLATANSPLHF
>TRBD1|TRBV6-5|-|TRBJ1-1
TGTGCCAGCAGCCGAGGGGGCCGGGGAACTGAAGCTTTCTTT
CASSRGGRGTEAFF
>-|TRBV9|-|TRBJ2-3
TGTGCCAGCAGCGTAGATACAGGTCGCACAGATACGCAGTATTTT
CASSVDTGRTDTQYF
>-|TRBV5-6|-|TRBJ2-5
TGTGCCAGCAGCTTGAGTGGAGGGACAGAGACCCAGTACTTC
CASSLSGGTETQYF
>-|TRBV29-1|-|TRBJ2-7
TGCAGCGTTCGTGTCGGGGGTAGCTACGAGCAGTACTTC
CSVRVGGSYEQYF
>-|TRBV5-4|-|TRBJ2-2
TGTGCCAGCAGCTTGGTGGGGTCAAGTATGGCCGGGGAGCTGTTTTTT
CASSLVGSSMAGELFF
>TRBD2|TRBV6-5|-|TRBJ2-7
TGTGCCAGCAAACTAGCGGGAGGGCCGGGGGAGCAGTACTTC
CASKLAGGPGEQYF
>-|TRBV28|-|TRBJ1-2
TGTGCCAGCAAAGGATCTGGGGATAACTATGGCTACACCTTC
CASKGSGDNYGYTF
>TRBD2|TRBV7-9|-|TRBJ2-7
TGTGCCAGCAGCTTAGCGGGAGGGCCCTCCTACGAGCAGTACTTC
CASSLAGGPSYEQYF
>-|TRBV29-1|-|TRBJ1-1
TGCAGCGTTGGACAGACTCTCGAGTATGGTAAAGCTTTCTTT
CSVGQTLEYGKAFF
>-|TRBV30|-|TRBJ1-2
TGTGCCTGGAGTGTACACACAGGGCAGGCTGTTGGCTACACCTTC
CAWSVHTGQAVGYTF
>-|TRBV28|-|TRBJ2-7
TGTGCCAGCCGGACTTCACACTCCTACGAGCAGTACTTC
CASRTSHSYEQYF
>-|TRBV7-9|-|TRBJ1-5
TGTGCCAGCAGCTTAGGGGGTTATAGCAATCAGCCCCAGCATTTT
CASSLGGYSNQPQHF
>-|TRBV28|-|TRBJ1-5
TGTGCCAGCAGTTTCGGACTGGGCGGGCTCCGAGATCAGCCCCAGCATTTT
CASSFGLGGLRDQPQHF
>TRBD2|TRBV7-2|-|TRBJ2-3
TGTGCCAGCAGCCCTAGACGGGGGGGGGCAGATACGCAGTATTTT
CASSPRRGGADTQYF
>TRBD1|TRBV4-1|-|TRBJ1-1
TGCGCCAGCGGGACAGTGAACACTGAAGCTTTCTTT
CASGTVNTEAFF
>-|TRBV11-1|-|TRBJ2-7
TGTGCCAGCAGCTTAAGCACTTCCTACGAGCAGTACTTC
CASSLSTSYEQYF
>-|TRBV10-3|-|TRBJ1-4
TGTGCCACCAAGGGGGTACAGGATGAAAAACTGTTTTTT
CATKGVQDEKLFF
>-|TRBV30|few|TRBJ1-5
TGTGCCTGGTGGTCAGGCGTTCGCAATCAGCCCCAGCATTTT
CAWWSGVRNQPQHF
>-|TRBV2|-|TRBJ1-4
TGTGCCAGCAGTGTGCATGAAAAACTGTTTTTT
CASSVHEKLFF
>TRBD1|TRBV2|-|TRBJ1-6
TGTGCCAGCAGTCGCGCGGGGACAGCATATTCACCCCTCCACTTT
CASSRAGTAYSPLHF
>TRBD1|TRBV18|-|TRBJ2-7
TGTGCCAGCTCACCACAGGGGGCGGCACACGAGCAGTACTTC
CASSPQGAAHEQYF
>-|TRBV7-9|-|TRBJ2-5
TGTGCCAGCAGCCCGACCGGGGGCCTCCGACTTCAAGAGACCCAGTACTTC
CASSPTGGLRLQETQYF